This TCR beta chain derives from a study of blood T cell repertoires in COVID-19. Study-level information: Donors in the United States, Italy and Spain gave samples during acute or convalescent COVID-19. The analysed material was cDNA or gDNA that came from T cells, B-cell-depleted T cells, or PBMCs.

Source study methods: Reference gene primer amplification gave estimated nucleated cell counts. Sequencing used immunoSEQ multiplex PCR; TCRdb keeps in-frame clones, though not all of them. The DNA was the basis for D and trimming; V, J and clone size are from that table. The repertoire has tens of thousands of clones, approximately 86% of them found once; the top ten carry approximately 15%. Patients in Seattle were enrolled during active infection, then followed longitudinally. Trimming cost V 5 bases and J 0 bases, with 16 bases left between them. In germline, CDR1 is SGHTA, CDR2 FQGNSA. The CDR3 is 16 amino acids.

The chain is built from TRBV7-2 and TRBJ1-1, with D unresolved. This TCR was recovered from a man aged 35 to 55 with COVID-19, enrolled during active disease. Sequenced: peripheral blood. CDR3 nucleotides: TGTGCCAGCAGCCCCCTGGGAGGTTACATGAACACTGAAGCTTTCTTT. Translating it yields CASSPLGGYMNTEAFF.